The 19 T cell receptor beta chains reported below all come from one sample, sequenced in a study of CD8 T cells in Susac syndrome (dated by TCRdb to about 2019). The receptor library was made with the immunoSEQ multiplex PCR assay. RNA was extracted using the RNeasy kit, and roughly 0.45 to 1 microgram was reverse transcribed with random hexamers. The public reads were reanalyzed by TCRdb: fastp trimming at Q25, MiXCR alignment, in-frame beta chains only. Every CDR3 protein is listed once, alongside the most common genes and DNA of its rows. The sample records over 95,000 distinct CDR3 sequences, 80% to 95% of which are singletons. The ten largest clones add up to less than 0.15% of the sample. The sequenced sample was CD4+ T cells from PBMCs. These receptors were obtained from a human donor in good health.

The chain links TRBV27 to TRBJ2-7; D is perhaps TRBD2 (5 bases). The CDR3 loop spans 12 amino acids. CDR1 MNHEY and CDR2 SMNVEV come from the germline V gene (reference sequence). V dropped 7 bases and J dropped 2 bases, with 9 bases sitting between them. As DNA, the CDR3 is TGTGCCAGCACCAGCGGAACCTACGAGCAGTACTTC. Its protein is CASTSGTYEQYF.

V and J are TRBV19 and TRBJ1-5; possible D gene TRBD1, 5 bases. The V end was cut by 3 bases, the J end by 0 bases, with 12 bases between. The length of the CDR3 is 16 residues. Germline-derived CDR1 and CDR2 are LNHDA and SQIVND (reference sequence). The CDR3: CASSIPPGHSNQPQHF. In nucleotides, the CDR3 is TGTGCCAGTAGTATCCCCCCAGGGCATAGCAATCAGCCCCAGCATTTT.

CDR3 in amino acids: CSARDSGVQETQYF. As DNA, the CDR3 is TGCAGTGCTAGAGATAGCGGGGTCCAAGAGACCCAGTACTTC. The chain combines TRBV20-1 with TRBJ2-5; 8 bases line up with TRBD2. Trimming removed 0 bases from V and 1 base from J; junction bases left unmatched: 1. CDR3 length equals 14 residues. CDR1 DFQATT and CDR2 SNEGSKA come from the germline V gene (reference sequence).

The gene calls are TRBV27 and TRBJ2-7; D is possibly TRBD1 or TRBD2 (5 bases each). Germline-derived CDR1 and CDR2 are MNHEY and SMNVEV (reference sequence). This CDR3 comprises 16 residues. V shed 3 bases and J shed 2 bases, with 17 bases lying between them. The CDR3 DNA is TGTGCCAGCAGTTTCCTAACTTGGGGACGGGCCTACGAGCAGTACTTC. It encodes CASSFLTWGRAYEQYF.

The gene calls are TRBV15 and TRBJ1-2; 9 positions agree with TRBD1. The trim removed 2 bases at V and 3 bases at J, leaving 7 bases unmatched. In germline, CDR1 is LNHNV, CDR2 YYDKDF (reference sequence). CDR3 length: 16 residues. CDR3 in amino acids: CATSRNTGGTDYGYTF. CDR3 sequence (DNA): TGTGCCACCAGCAGAAATACAGGGGGCACGGACTATGGCTACACCTTC.

The chain employs TRBV7-9 and TRBJ2-1; D is undetermined. Germline CDR1 reads SEHNR; CDR2 reads FQNEAQ (reference sequence). The length of the CDR3 is 12 residues. V shed 2 bases and J shed 8 bases, with 7 bases lying between them. The CDR3 sequence is CASSLSMDEQFF. The DNA of the CDR3 is TGTGCCAGCAGCTTATCTATGGATGAGCAGTTCTTC. Combining the CDR3 with reference TRBV7-9 and TRBJ2-1 gives the whole variable domain DTGVSQNPRHKITKRGQNVTFRCDPISEHNRLYWYRQTLGQGPEFLTYFQNEAQLEKSRLLSDRFSAERPKGSFSTLEIQRTEQGDSAMYLCASSLSMDEQFFGPGTRLTVL.

This clonotype occurred a few times. The rearrangement joins TRBV3-1 to TRBJ2-3; the match to TRBD2 covers 7 bases. The CDR3 contains 17 residues. CDR1 and CDR2 (germline): LGHDT, YNNKEL (reference sequence). Trimming took 2 bases from V and 5 from J; bases not matched to a gene: 13. CDR3 nucleotides: TGTGCCAGCAGCCAACCCGGGGTGGCGGGAGTAGTAGATACGCAGTATTTT. The encoded protein is CASSQPGVAGVVDTQYF.

The chain carries TRBV10-3 and TRBJ2-2; D unresolved. V lost 0 bases, J lost 2 bases, and 4 bases lay in between. The CDR3 totals 14 residues. The germline CDR1 and CDR2 sequences are ENHRY and SYGVKD. The CDR3 bases are TGTGCCATCAGTGAGTCGATAAACACCGGGGAGCTGTTTTTT. It specifies CAISESINTGELFF.

This clonotype was seen a single time. The rearrangement uses TRBV7-2 and TRBJ1-6; D gene unclear. The CDR3 loop spans 13 amino acids. The germline gives CDR1 SGHTA, CDR2 FQGNSA. V shed 5 bases and J shed 5 bases, with 7 bases lying between them. The CDR3 DNA sequence: TGTGCCAGCAGCACAATAGATAATTCACCCCTCCACTTT. Encoded protein: CASSTIDNSPLHF.

The chain is built from TRBV2 and TRBJ1-3; 8 nucleotides align to TRBD1. The CDR3 spans 17 residues. Germline V gene sequence: CDR1 SNHLY, CDR2 FYNNEI. With 6 bases clipped from V and 2 bases from J, the junction kept 12 bases outside the gene matches. The CDR3, as DNA: TGTGCCAGCAGCCTACCCGCAGGGGGCGCGACTGGAAACACCATATATTTT. Its protein is CASSLPAGGATGNTIYF.

The chain is built from TRBV6-2 or TRBV6-3 and TRBJ1-5, with unresolved D. Germline V CDR1 and CDR2: MNHEY, SVGEGT. V gave up 2 bases and J gave up 2 bases, with 13 bases separating them. This CDR3 spans 16 amino acids. Here the CDR3 DNA reads TGTGCCAGCAGTTACGAGGAGGTCCTTGGCAATCAGCCCCAGCATTTT. This translates into CASSYEEVLGNQPQHF.

The rearrangement uses TRBV6-5 and TRBJ2-1, with a possible D match to TRBD2 (5 bases). Germline loops: CDR1 MNHEY, CDR2 SVGAGI. Trimming left V 4 bases short and J 7 bases short, with 11 bases between. This CDR3 spans 13 amino acids. The CDR3 bases are TGTGCCAGCAGTTTGGACTGGGGAAATGAGCAGTTCTTC. It specifies CASSLDWGNEQFF.

Comments on this clonotype: One end of the junction fails to match germline, which may point to a read error. CDR3 in amino acids: CAGSGGVTEAFF. The CDR3 DNA reads as TGTGCCGGCAGCGGAGGGGTCACTGAAGCTTTCTTT. The chain carries TRBV6-5 and TRBJ1-1; D might be TRBD1 (5 bases). Germline V gives CDR1 MNHEY, CDR2 SVGAGI. There are 12 residues in the CDR3.

This clonotype was seen once. V and J are TRBV27 and TRBJ1-2; 7 nucleotides line up with TRBD1. Germline V CDR1 and CDR2: MNHEY, SMNVEV (reference sequence). V gave up 6 bases and J gave up 3 bases; unmatched junction bases: 7. The CDR3 is made up of 14 amino acids. The CDR3 nucleotides read TGTGCCAGCAGAGGGACAGTACACGACTATGGCTACACCTTC. Amino acid sequence: CASRGTVHDYGYTF.

This chain joins TRBV5-6 and TRBJ1-1; tentative D call: TRBD1 (6 bases). The germline V gene encodes CDR1 SGHDT and CDR2 YYEEEE. There are 14 residues in the CDR3. Between the trimmed V and J ends, which lost 7 bases and 8 bases, there was a span of 21 bases. Here the CDR3 DNA reads TGTGCCAGCGGCTCTATGTCCGGGACAACCGAAGCTTTCTTT. Protein: CASGSMSGTTEAFF.

The chain has TRBV3-1 and TRBJ1-2; TRBD1 matches 9 bases. Germline-derived CDR1 and CDR2 are LGHDT and YNNKEL (reference sequence). The V segment lost 1 base and the J segment 4 bases; nucleotides outside the gene matches: 4. The CDR3 is 15 residues long. This CDR3 reads CASSQGTGVRYGYTF. The CDR3 region has the DNA TGTGCCAGCAGCCAAGGGACAGGGGTCCGCTATGGCTACACCTTC.

In DNA form, the CDR3 reads TGCAGTGCTCGTAAGGACACCTACACAGATACGCAGTATTTT. This translates into CSARKDTYTDTQYF. The chain joins TRBV20-1 to TRBJ2-3; possible D gene TRBD1, 5 bases. Germline V gene sequence: CDR1 DFQATT, CDR2 SNEGSKA (reference sequence). The CDR3 runs 14 residues. Trimming stripped 5 bases from V and 2 bases from J, with 14 bases between.

The chain joins TRBV6-5 to TRBJ2-5; 10 nucleotides align to TRBD2. Germline assignment: CDR1 MNHEY and CDR2 SVGAGI. J was trimmed by 3 bases and V by 2 bases; bases with no gene match: 3. This CDR3 comprises 15 residues. The CDR3 sequence: CASSYGTSGKETQYF. The CDR3 DNA follows: TGTGCCAGCAGTTACGGAACTAGCGGGAAAGAGACCCAGTACTTC.

This chain connects TRBV14 to TRBJ2-2; D possibly corresponds to TRBD2 (7 bases). The V end lost 4 bases, the J end lost 1 base, and 16 bases lay between the germline ends. CDR3 length equals 17 residues. Germline V gene data show CDR1 as SGHDN and CDR2 as FVKESK. CDR3 in amino acids: CASSPLGGAMNTGELFF. The CDR3 region has the DNA TGTGCCAGCAGCCCCTTAGGGGGGGCGATGAACACCGGGGAGCTGTTTTTT.